Listed below are T cell receptor beta chains from one sample, sequenced in a study of blood T cell repertoires in COVID-19. Sequenced by immunoSEQ multiplex PCR; TCRdb stores in-frame clones only, minus some. The data hold about 220,000 clones, with about four fifths observed a single time. The sequenced material came from PBMCs or T cells enriched from blood (not recorded which). Every receptor here comes from a woman aged 60-75 years who had recovered from COVID-19. Each CDR3 is given with its conserved first and last residue. D genes are given only for firm matches. Clone size is stated in some rows and not others, as once, few, many or a class when expanded.

abundance | d_gene | j_gene | v_gene | CDR3nt | CDR3aa
NA | NA | TRBJ1-2 | TRBV6-1 | TGTGCCAGCAGTGAAGGTATAGCAAGTAGTTCCTACACCTTC | CASSEGIASSSYTF
once | TRBD2 | TRBJ2-7 | TRBV2 | TGTGCCAGCAGTGAAATTGGGAGGGGCGAGCAGTACTTC | CASSEIGRGEQYF
NA | NA | TRBJ2-1 | TRBV19 | TGTGCCAGTAGTACGGGACTCTACTCCTACAATGAGCAGTTCTTC | CASSTGLYSYNEQFF
many | NA | TRBJ1-5 | TRBV6-1 | TGTGCCAGCAGTGAAGTGCAGGGAAGCAATCAGCCCCAGCATTTT | CASSEVQGSNQPQHF
NA | TRBD1 | TRBJ1-4 | TRBV5-1 | TGCGCCAGCAGCTTGATCGCAGGGACAGGGATGGAAAAACTGTTTTTT | CASSLIAGTGMEKLFF
NA | NA | TRBJ1-1 | TRBV4-3 | TGCGCCAGCAGCCAGGCGGAAGGAGGGGCTGAAGCTTTCTTT | CASSQAEGGAEAFF
NA | NA | TRBJ2-3 | TRBV14 | TGTGCCAGCAGCCAACTTTATTCAGGCCTAGCTAGCACAGATACGCAGTATTTT | CASSQLYSGLASTDTQYF
NA | NA | TRBJ1-6 | TRBV27 | TGTGCCAGCAGCGGCCAGGTCGGGGAATCACCCCTCCACTTT | CASSGQVGESPLHF
few | NA | TRBJ1-4 | TRBV18 | TGTGCCAGCTCACCGGTAGGAGGGCGATTGGAAAAACTGTTTTTT | CASSPVGGRLEKLFF
NA | TRBD1 | TRBJ2-2 | TRBV7-7 | TGTGCCAGCAGCCATATCGCGGGACAGGGAAACACCGGGGAGCTGTTTTTT | CASSHIAGQGNTGELFF
few | NA | TRBJ2-6 | TRBV20-1 | TGCAGTGCTAGTTCCGGGGCTGGGGCCAACGTCCTGACTTTC | CSASSGAGANVLTF
NA | TRBD1 | TRBJ1-5 | TRBV19 | TGTGCCAGTAGTATCGGGGGACAGGGTGGCCAGCCCCAGCATTTT | CASSIGGQGGQPQHF
once | TRBD1 | TRBJ2-2 | TRBV29-1 | TGCAGCGTTGTTCGACAGGGGAACACCGGGGAGCTGTTTTTT | CSVVRQGNTGELFF
NA | NA | TRBJ1-5 | TRBV2 | TGTGCCACTGCCCTAGTTGGGGCGGCGAACCAGCCCCAGCATTTT | CATALVGAANQPQHF
NA | NA | TRBJ2-1 | TRBV3-1/TRBV3-2 | TGTGCCAGCAGCTCCCGCGTAAATGAGCAGTTCTTC | CASSSRVNEQFF
NA | NA | TRBJ1-1 | TRBV5-4 | TGTGCCAGCAGCTTGGGACTGAGGAACACTGAAGCTTTCTTT | CASSLGLRNTEAFF
NA | TRBD1 | TRBJ1-4 | TRBV5-5 | TGTGCCAGCAGCTTGGTTGGGACAGGGAACGAAAAACTGTTTTTT | CASSLVGTGNEKLFF
once | NA | TRBJ2-7 | TRBV25-1 | TGTGCCAGCAGTGAATTCCAAAACGGCGAGCAGTACTTC | CASSEFQNGEQYF
NA | TRBD1 | TRBJ2-1 | TRBV7-2 | TGTGCCAGCAGCTTATGGCAGGGGGCTAACAATGAGCAGTTCTTC | CASSLWQGANNEQFF
NA | TRBD1 | TRBJ1-1 | TRBV29-1 | TGCAGCGTCTGGACAGGTGAAGCTTTCTTT | CSVWTGEAFF
NA | TRBD1 | TRBJ1-2 | TRBV4-3 | TGCGCCAGCAGCCAAACCACGCTCAGGGGGCTATACTATGGCTACACCTTC | CASSQTTLRGLYYGYTF
NA | TRBD1 | TRBJ1-6 | TRBV3-1/TRBV3-2 | TGTGCCAGCAGCAGGGACAGGGGGACTTCACCCCTCCACTTT | CASSRDRGTSPLHF
NA | NA | TRBJ1-2 | TRBV27 | TGTGCCAGCAGTTATCAGGGGTCCGATGGCTACACCTTC | CASSYQGSDGYTF
NA | NA | TRBJ2-7 | TRBV20-1 | TGCAGTGCAGAGACTACCTACGAGCAGTACTTC | CSAETTYEQYF
NA | TRBD1 | TRBJ1-6 | TRBV13 | TGTGCCAGCAGCCAATATAGGACAGGGGGTTCACCCCTCCACTTT | CASSQYRTGGSPLHF
NA | TRBD1 | TRBJ2-6 | TRBV6-5 | TGTGCCAGCAGTTGGGACAGGGTTTCTGGGGCCAACGTCCTGACTTTC | CASSWDRVSGANVLTF
few | TRBD1 | TRBJ1-2 | TRBV2 | TGTGCCAGCAGTATGACGACAGGGGGATATGGCTACACCTTC | CASSMTTGGYGYTF
few | NA | TRBJ1-5 | TRBV6-2/TRBV6-3 | TGTGCCAGCAGTTACTCGACAGGCCGCTTTCAGCCCCAGCATTTT | CASSYSTGRFQPQHF
NA | TRBD1 | TRBJ2-7 | TRBV13 | TGTGCCAGCAGCTTACGCATTGGACAGGCCTACGAGCAGTACTTC | CASSLRIGQAYEQYF
NA | TRBD2 | TRBJ2-5 | TRBV5-1 | TGCGCCAGCAGCTGGGGGACTAGCGGGATCAGGGAGACCCAGTACTTC | CASSWGTSGIRETQYF
NA | NA | TRBJ1-2 | TRBV11-2 | TGTGCCAGCAGCTTGACAGGTTCTAACTATGGCTACACCTTC | CASSLTGSNYGYTF
few | NA | TRBJ2-1 | TRBV9 | TGTGCCAGCAGCGTAGACGGGCGCGGGTACAATGAGCAGTTCTTC | CASSVDGRGYNEQFF
few | TRBD2 | TRBJ2-1 | TRBV4-2 | TGTGCCAGCAGCCAAGAGGGACTAGTCGGGAATGAGCAGTTCTTC | CASSQEGLVGNEQFF
few | TRBD1 | TRBJ2-1 | TRBV10-1 | TGCGCCAGCAGTGAAGGGACAGTCCCCTACAATGAGCAGTTCTTC | CASSEGTVPYNEQFF
few | TRBD1 | TRBJ1-5 | TRBV4-2 | TGTGCCAGCAGCCTTCGGACAGGGAGGGGCCAGCCCCAGCATTTT | CASSLRTGRGQPQHF
few | TRBD1 | TRBJ2-5 | TRBV19 | TGTGCCAGTAGTTACAGGGGAGCCCAAGAGACCCAGTACTTC | CASSYRGAQETQYF
NA | TRBD2 | TRBJ2-1 | TRBV6-5 | TGTGCCAGCAGTCTCTGGGCGGGAGGCAATGAGCAGTTCTTC | CASSLWAGGNEQFF
NA | TRBD2 | TRBJ2-5 | TRBV4-1 | TGCGCCAGCAGCCAAGACGGGAGGGGAGAGACCCAGTACTTC | CASSQDGRGETQYF
few | TRBD1 | TRBJ2-3 | TRBV2 | TGTGCCAGCAGCGAGTGGGACAGTTCGGGGACAGATACGCAGTATTTT | CASSEWDSSGTDTQYF
NA | TRBD1 | TRBJ1-5 | TRBV6-5 | TGTGCCACCAGCTTGACAGGGGTGGGTCAGCCCCAGCATTTT | CATSLTGVGQPQHF
NA | NA | TRBJ1-5 | TRBV28 | TGTGCCAGCAGTCCTGGGGGCCTCAATCAGCCCCAGCATTTT | CASSPGGLNQPQHF
many | TRBD1 | TRBJ1-5 | TRBV6-2/TRBV6-3 | TGTGCCAGCAGTTACGGGTACAGGGGCCAGCCCCAGCATTTT | CASSYGYRGQPQHF
NA | TRBD1 | TRBJ2-1 | TRBV7-8 | TGTGCCAGCAGCTTAGTGGACAGGTACAGGTCCTACAATGAGCAGTTCTTC | CASSLVDRYRSYNEQFF
NA | NA | TRBJ2-5 | TRBV5-4 | TGTGCCAGCAGCTCCAGGGGCGCCGGGGAGACCCAGTACTTC | CASSSRGAGETQYF
few | TRBD1 | TRBJ2-7 | TRBV12-5 | TGTGCTAGTGGTTTGGGGACAGGGGTTTACCACGAGCAGTACTTC | CASGLGTGVYHEQYF
NA | NA | TRBJ2-5 | TRBV19 | TGTGCCAGTAGTATAACTTCAGGGGATCACCAAGAGACCCAGTACTTC | CASSITSGDHQETQYF
NA | NA | TRBJ2-7 | TRBV6-5 | TGTGCCAGCAGTTCCCTAGGGAGCCCTTACGAGCAGTACTTC | CASSSLGSPYEQYF
once | NA | TRBJ1-6 | TRBV6-5 | TGTGCCATTGGGCATCAGGATTCACCCCTCCACTTT | CAIGHQDSPLHF
NA | TRBD2 | TRBJ2-1 | TRBV7-3 | TGTGCCAGCAGCCTAGGACTAGCGGAGATCAATGAGCAGTTCTTC | CASSLGLAEINEQFF
NA | NA | TRBJ1-2 | TRBV12-3/TRBV12-4 | TGTGCCAGCAGTTTGGGAGATCACTATGGCTACACCTTC | CASSLGDHYGYTF
NA | NA | TRBJ1-3 | TRBV5-6 | TGTGCCAGCAGCTTGGAACAGCCGCCTGGAAACACCATATATTTT | CASSLEQPPGNTIYF
once | TRBD1 | TRBJ1-1 | TRBV6-4 | TGTGCCAGCAGTGACGACAGGGGAAGAAAAGCTTTCTTT | CASSDDRGRKAFF
NA | TRBD1 | TRBJ1-4 | TRBV9 | TGTGCCAGCAGCGTATCAGGGGGTAGGGAAAAACTGTTTTTT | CASSVSGGREKLFF
NA | TRBD1 | TRBJ2-1 | TRBV5-8 | TGTGCCAGCAGCGCCGGGACAGGGGCCTACAATGAGCAGTTCTTC | CASSAGTGAYNEQFF